The 6 T cell receptor beta chains in this list originate from one sample, sequenced in a study of CXCR3-negative and CXCR3-positive naive CD8 T cells. In preparing the TRB cDNA libraries, 5' RACE with UMI labels was used. Following a re-call of the 5' RACE reads, TCRdb has one entry per CDR3 protein and lacks DNA. This sample carries 130,000 or so distinct CDR3 sequences, with 0.29% going to the ten biggest clones. Sequencing was carried out using naive CXCR3- CD8+ T cells from blood. The sample's subset: CD45RO-CCR7+CD27+CD95- naive CD8+ T cells lacking CXCR3 (TNR3-). Source of these receptors: a human donor in good health. Some clones in this sample may be carry-over from other donors' samples.

The chain couples TRBV29-1 to TRBJ2-7; TCRdb's D call, TRBD2, is unchecked because there is no DNA. Looked up from germline, CDR1 is SQVTM and CDR2 is ANQGSEA. The CDR3 loop spans 13 amino acids. The CDR3 is CSVGTSGPYEQYF.

The chain uses TRBV6-4 and TRBJ2-2; TCRdb picks TRBD2, but there is no DNA to check that call. This CDR3 is 16 amino acids long. Germline values: CDR1 MRHNA, CDR2 SNTAGT. This chain's CDR3 is CASSELAGANTGELFF.

V and J are TRBV7-9 and TRBJ2-2; TCRdb lists TRBD2, though no DNA is available to test this call. The CDR3 totals 17 residues. Germline loops: CDR1 SEHNR, CDR2 FQNEAQ (reference sequence). The CDR3: CASSYPGLTAMTGELFF.

The rearrangement links TRBV7-9 to TRBJ2-1; TCRdb calls TRBD1, which cannot be checked without DNA. Germline V gene data show CDR1 as SEHNR and CDR2 as FQNEAQ (reference sequence). The CDR3 loop spans 13 amino acids. The CDR3 is CASSLGQTHEQFF.

V and J are TRBV5-1 and TRBJ2-7. Germline CDR1 SGHRS, CDR2 YFSETQ. The CDR3 runs 14 residues. The CDR3 loop reads CASSLVPEADEQYF.

The gene calls are TRBV9 and TRBJ1-1. The CDR3 totals 15 residues. Per germline, CDR1 SGDLS and CDR2 YYNGEE. CDR3 in amino acids: CASSFGGGLNTEAFF.